A single sample is the source of the 20 T cell receptor beta chains below, sequenced in a study of T cells in Graves' hyperthyroidism and ophthalmopathy. There were TCR beta CDR3 regions amplified from RNA transcripts. HTBI primers were used for first-round RT-PCR of the TCR CDR3. MiXCR, applied by TCRdb to the multiplex PCR reads, yields one record per CDR3 protein. The sample consists of 550,000 to 700,000 distinct CDR3 sequences, 14% to 15% of them appearing once. The specimen was blood. These receptors came from a woman in her 40s with Graves' ophthalmopathy.

This clonotype was seen ten or more times. The chain couples TRBV7-6 to TRBJ2-5, with TRBD2 matching 7 bases. Trimming took 1 base from V and 1 from J; bases not matched to a gene: 3. Germline CDR1 reads SGHVS; CDR2 reads FNYEAQ. There are 15 residues in the CDR3. The chain's CDR3 is CASSLEPSGQETQYF. CDR3 sequence (DNA): TGTGCCAGCAGCTTAGAGCCTAGCGGCCAAGAGACCCAGTACTTC.

In this sample, this clonotype turned up many times. The chain combines TRBV28 with TRBJ2-5; D might be TRBD1 or TRBD2, each matching 5 bases. The CDR3 sequence is 14 residues long. The V and J ends lost 10 bases and 2 bases respectively, with 17 bases between them. Germline V lookup: CDR1 MDHEN, CDR2 SYDVKM. The CDR3 sequence: CATRRLGDQETQYF. The DNA of the CDR3 is TGTGCCACCCGACGCTTGGGGGATCAAGAGACCCAGTACTTC. Variable domain in full (rest from reference TRBV28 and TRBJ2-5): DVKVTQSSRYLVKRTGEKVFLECVQDMDHENMFWYRQDPGLGLRLIYFSYDVKMKEKGDIPEGYSVSREKKERFSLILESASTNQTSMYLCATRRLGDQETQYFGPGTRLLVL.

This clonotype was detected many times. The genes are TRBV11-2 and TRBJ1-5; possibly TRBD1 for D (6 bases). The germline gives CDR1 SGHAT, CDR2 FQNNGV. V gave up 1 base and J gave up 3 bases, with 10 bases separating them. The CDR3 has 15 residues. The CDR3 DNA follows: TGTGCCAGCAGCTTAGTGGGGGGGGCCAATCAGCCCCAGCATTTT. Protein product: CASSLVGGANQPQHF.

At least ten counts were recorded for this clonotype. The V and J genes are TRBV20-1 and TRBJ2-5; 9 positions agree with TRBD2. Germline V gene lookup returns CDR1 DFQATT and CDR2 SNEGSKA (reference sequence). Trimming at V came to 0 bases and at J to 5 bases, leaving 10 bases not matched to a gene. This CDR3 has 16 residues. CDR3 sequence: CSARDGAGGLSETQYF. CDR3 bases: TGCAGTGCTAGAGATGGCGCGGGGGGGTTGTCGGAGACCCAGTACTTC.

Many counts were recorded for this clonotype. The chain has TRBV28 and TRBJ2-5; D may be TRBD1 or TRBD2 (7 bases each). CDR1 and CDR2 (germline): MDHEN, SYDVKM. There are 15 residues in the CDR3. Trimming left V 4 bases short and J 4 bases short, with 16 bases between. The CDR3 loop reads CASSSRQGGGETQYF. The DNA of the CDR3 is TGTGCCAGCAGTTCACGACAGGGAGGGGGAGAGACCCAGTACTTC.

This clonotype was seen repeatedly, ten times or more. The rearrangement uses TRBV7-2 and TRBJ2-7, with D hard to call. Trimming took off 5 bases at V and 4 bases at J, with 18 bases between the two ends. The CDR3 is 15 residues long. CDR1 and CDR2 from the germline V gene are SGHTA and FQGNSA. The CDR3 loop is CASSPVAVPYYEQYF. CDR3 sequence (DNA): TGTGCCAGCAGCCCCGTGGCTGTGCCTTATTACGAGCAGTACTTC.

This chain connects TRBV9 to TRBJ1-1, with D perhaps TRBD1 (6 bases). This CDR3 is built from 15 residues. Trimming cost V 0 bases and J 4 bases, with 13 bases left between them. The germline V gene has CDR1 SGDLS and CDR2 YYNGEE. The CDR3 region has the DNA TGTGCCAGCAGCGTAGGTTGGGGGCGCGGCACTGAAGCTTTCTTT. This sequence encodes CASSVGWGRGTEAFF.

This clonotype was recorded at least ten times. V gene TRBV5-5 combines with J gene TRBJ2-2; D perhaps matches TRBD1 (6 bases). CDR3 size: 16 residues. The germline V gene encodes CDR1 SGHKS and CDR2 YYEKEE (reference sequence). Trimming stripped 2 bases from V and 1 base from J, with 12 bases between. The CDR3 spells CASSLHYRVNTGELFF. The CDR3 nucleotides are TGTGCCAGCAGCTTACATTACAGGGTGAACACCGGGGAGCTGTTTTTT.

Ten or more counts support this clonotype. The chain recombines TRBV12-3 or TRBV12-4 with TRBJ2-7; no clear D. CDR3 length equals 11 residues. V dropped 8 bases and J dropped 5 bases, with 10 bases sitting between them. CDR3 DNA sequence: TGTGCCAGCGGATACCGACACGAGCAGTACTTC. Protein product: CASGYRHEQYF.

The chain carries TRBV19 and TRBJ2-5, with D hard to call. Germline values: CDR1 LNHDA, CDR2 SQIVND (reference sequence). The CDR3 covers 11 residues. V shed 3 bases and J shed 6 bases, with 5 bases lying between them. CDR3 nucleotide sequence: TGTGCCAGTAGTATCGGAAAGACCCAGTACTTC. Protein sequence: CASSIGKTQYF. The variable domain in full, completed from reference TRBV19 and TRBJ2-5, reads DGGITQSPKYLFRKEGQNVTLSCEQNLNHDAMYWYRQDPGQGLRLIYYSQIVNDFQKGDIAEGYSVSREKKESFPLTVTSAQKNPTAFYLCASSIGKTQYFGPGTRLLVL.

This clonotype came up many times. DNA for the CDR3: TGTGCCAGCTCACCAAGCCCAGAGGAGACCCAGTACTTC. It encodes CASSPSPEETQYF. The chain has TRBV18 and TRBJ2-5, with D unresolved. This CDR3 is 13 amino acids long. Germline assignment: CDR1 KGHSH and CDR2 LQKENI. Trimming took 2 bases from V and 5 from J, leaving 9 bases between them. Complete variable domain (other parts from reference TRBV18 and TRBJ2-5): NAGVMQNPRHLVRRRGQEARLRCSPMKGHSHVYWYRQLPEEGLKFMVYLQKENIIDESGMPKERFSAEFPKEGPSILRIQQVVRGDSAAYFCASSPSPEETQYFGPGTRLLVL.

The V call is TRBV20-1, the J call TRBJ2-7; D is possibly TRBD1 (6 bases). V was clipped by 3 bases and J by 3 bases, with 18 bases between them. This CDR3 comprises 15 residues. The V gene's germline CDR1 is DFQATT and CDR2 SNEGSKA (reference sequence). The DNA of the CDR3 is TGCAGTGCTAGCGGTATCACAGGGTCCCACTACGAGCAGTACTTC. Its translation: CSASGITGSHYEQYF.

This clonotype was counted ten times or more. The chain is built from TRBV2 and TRBJ2-7, with a weak D call TRBD2 (8 bases). There are 15 residues in the CDR3. V was clipped by 6 bases and J by 0 bases, with 15 bases between them. CDR1 and CDR2 (germline): SNHLY, FYNNEI. The CDR3 loop is CASRPTGTSSYEQYF. CDR3 nucleotides: TGTGCCAGCAGACCGACAGGGACTAGCTCCTACGAGCAGTACTTC.

In this sample, this clonotype turned up many times. The V call is TRBV7-2, the J call TRBJ2-7, with 7 nucleotides matching TRBD2. Germline assignment: CDR1 SGHTA and CDR2 FQGNSA. This CDR3 contains 15 residues. The J segment lost 3 bases and the V segment lost 0 bases, leaving 5 bases of the junction unmatched. For the CDR3, the DNA is TGTGCCAGCAGCTTAGCGGGCGGGAGTAACTACGAGCAGTACTTC. It specifies CASSLAGGSNYEQYF.

This clonotype was detected ten times or more. The chain employs TRBV6-1 and TRBJ1-1; a possible D gene is TRBD1 (5 bases). The germline V and J ends were trimmed by 5 bases and 1 base, with 11 bases remaining between them. The length of the CDR3 is 14 residues. Per the germline V gene, CDR1 is MNHNS and CDR2 is SASEGT. CDR3 in amino acids: CASSTLGGNTEAFF. CDR3 nucleotide sequence: TGTGCCAGCAGTACGCTTGGGGGGAACACTGAAGCTTTCTTT.

This clonotype was counted at least ten times. This rearrangement joins TRBV7-9 to TRBJ1-2; TRBD1 matches at 9 bases. Germline V CDR1 and CDR2: SEHNR, FQNEAQ (reference sequence). This CDR3 is built from 15 residues. J lost 5 bases, V lost 5 bases, and 9 bases had no gene match. CDR3 region: CASSPRTGEGYGYTF. The CDR3, as DNA: TGTGCCAGCAGCCCACGGACAGGGGAGGGGTATGGCTACACCTTC.

This clonotype has only a few counts. The chain uses TRBV3-1 and TRBJ2-2, with no clear D. In germline, CDR1 is LGHDT, CDR2 YNNKEL (reference sequence). V was trimmed by 1 base and J by 6 bases, leaving 0 bases between them. The CDR3 is made up of 11 amino acids. The CDR3 protein is CASSQAGELFF. In DNA, the CDR3 is TGTGCCAGCAGCCAAGCCGGGGAGCTGTTTTTT.

The V call is TRBV27, the J call TRBJ2-2; 8 bases are shared with TRBD2. The ends lost 4 bases at V and 1 base at J; junction bases unmatched: 5. The V gene's germline CDR1 is MNHEY and CDR2 SMNVEV (reference sequence). The CDR3 is 16 residues long. CDR3 in DNA: TGTGCCAGCAGTTCGCCGGGACTAGGGAACACCGGGGAGCTGTTTTTT. It is translated as CASSSPGLGNTGELFF.

In the case of this clonotype: The junction does not match germline at one end; this may be a read error. This sequence joins TRBV24-1 and TRBJ2-5; 8 bases are a match to TRBD1. This CDR3 has 16 amino acids. Germline CDR1 is KGHDR and CDR2 is SFDVKD. This CDR3 reads CTTSDTGQANQETQYF. The CDR3 DNA reads as TGTACCACCAGTGATACGGGACAGGCCAACCAAGAGACCCAGTACTTC.

This clonotype was found many times. The gene calls are TRBV29-1 and TRBJ2-2; D not certain. Trimming took 5 bases from V and 3 from J, leaving 1 base between them. Germline V CDR1 and CDR2: SQVTM, ANQGSEA. This CDR3 spans 10 amino acids. The CDR3 spells CSVYTGELFF. CDR3 in DNA: TGCAGCGTTTACACCGGGGAGCTGTTTTTT.